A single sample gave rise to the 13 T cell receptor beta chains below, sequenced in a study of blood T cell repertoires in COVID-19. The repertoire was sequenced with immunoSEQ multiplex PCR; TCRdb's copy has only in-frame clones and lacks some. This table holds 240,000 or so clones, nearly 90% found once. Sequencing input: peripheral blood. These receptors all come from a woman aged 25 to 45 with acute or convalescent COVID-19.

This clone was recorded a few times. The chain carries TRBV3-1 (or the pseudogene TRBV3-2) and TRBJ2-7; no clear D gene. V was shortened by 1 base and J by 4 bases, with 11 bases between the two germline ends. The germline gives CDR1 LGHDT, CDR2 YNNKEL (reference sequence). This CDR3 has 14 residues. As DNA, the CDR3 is TGTGCCAGCAGCCAAGGTCTGGCTAGATACGAGCAGTACTTC. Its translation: CASSQGLARYEQYF.

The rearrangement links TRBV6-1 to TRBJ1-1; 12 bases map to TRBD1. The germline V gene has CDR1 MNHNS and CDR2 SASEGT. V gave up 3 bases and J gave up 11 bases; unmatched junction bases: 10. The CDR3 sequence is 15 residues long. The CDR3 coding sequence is TGTGCCAGCAGTGATAGCCGACCGGGACAGGGGGCTGCTTTCTTT. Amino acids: CASSDSRPGQGAAFF.

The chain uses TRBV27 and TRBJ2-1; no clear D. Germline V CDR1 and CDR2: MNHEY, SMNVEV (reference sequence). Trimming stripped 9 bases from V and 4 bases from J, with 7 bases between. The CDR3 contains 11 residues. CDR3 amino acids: CASLQYNEQFF. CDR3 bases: TGTGCCAGTTTGCAGTACAATGAGCAGTTCTTC.

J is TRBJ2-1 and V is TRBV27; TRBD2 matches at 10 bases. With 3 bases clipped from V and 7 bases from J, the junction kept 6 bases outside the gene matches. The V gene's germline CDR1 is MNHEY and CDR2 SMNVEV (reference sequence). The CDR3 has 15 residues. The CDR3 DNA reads TGTGCCAGCAGTTTCGGAGCTAGCGGGAGTAATGAGCAGTTCTTC. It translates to CASSFGASGSNEQFF.

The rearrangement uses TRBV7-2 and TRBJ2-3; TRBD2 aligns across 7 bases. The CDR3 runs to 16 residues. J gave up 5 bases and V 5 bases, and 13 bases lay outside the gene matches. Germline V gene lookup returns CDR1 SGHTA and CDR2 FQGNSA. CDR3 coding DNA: TGTGCCAGCAGCCCGAGACTAGCAGAGTTCGAAGATACGCAGTATTTT. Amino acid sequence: CASSPRLAEFEDTQYF.

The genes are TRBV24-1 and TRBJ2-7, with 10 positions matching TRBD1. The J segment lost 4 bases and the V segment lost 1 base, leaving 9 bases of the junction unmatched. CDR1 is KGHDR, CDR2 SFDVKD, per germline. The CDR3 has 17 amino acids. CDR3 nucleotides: TGTGCCACCAGTGATTTTTCGCCGGACAGGGGGAAATACGAGCAGTACTTC. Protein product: CATSDFSPDRGKYEQYF.

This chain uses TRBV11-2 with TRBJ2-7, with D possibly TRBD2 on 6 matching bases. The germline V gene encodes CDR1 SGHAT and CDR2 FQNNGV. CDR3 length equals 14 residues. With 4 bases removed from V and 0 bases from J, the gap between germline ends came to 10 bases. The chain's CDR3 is CASSSDYLSYEQYF. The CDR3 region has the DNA TGTGCCAGCAGCTCGGACTACCTCTCCTACGAGCAGTACTTC.

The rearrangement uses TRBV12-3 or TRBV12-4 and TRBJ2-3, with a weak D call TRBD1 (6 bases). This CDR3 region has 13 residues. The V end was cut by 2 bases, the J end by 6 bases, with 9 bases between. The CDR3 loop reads CASSLQGPDTQYF. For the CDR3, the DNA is TGTGCCAGCAGTTTACAGGGGCCCGATACGCAGTATTTT.

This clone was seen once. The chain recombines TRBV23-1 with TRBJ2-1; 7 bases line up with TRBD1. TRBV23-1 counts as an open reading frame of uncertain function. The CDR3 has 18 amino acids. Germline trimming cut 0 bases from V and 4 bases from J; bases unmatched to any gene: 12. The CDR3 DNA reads TGCGCCAGCAGTCAATCCCCCCTACCGGGACAGAAATACAATGAGCAGTTCTTC. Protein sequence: CASSQSPLPGQKYNEQFF.

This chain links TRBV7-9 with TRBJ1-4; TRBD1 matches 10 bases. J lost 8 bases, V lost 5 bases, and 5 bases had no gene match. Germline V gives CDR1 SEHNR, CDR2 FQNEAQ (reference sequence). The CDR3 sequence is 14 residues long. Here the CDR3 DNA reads TGTGCCAGCAGCAAGGGACAGGGGTCCGAAAAACTGTTTTTT. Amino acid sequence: CASSKGQGSEKLFF.

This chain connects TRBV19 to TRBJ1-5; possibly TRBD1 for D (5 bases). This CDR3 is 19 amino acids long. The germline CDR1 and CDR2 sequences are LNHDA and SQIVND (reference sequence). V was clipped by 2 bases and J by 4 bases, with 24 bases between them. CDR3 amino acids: CASSISFLQRTLRNQPQHF. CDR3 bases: TGTGCCAGTAGTATAAGCTTTCTCCAACGGACACTGCGGAATCAGCCCCAGCATTTT.

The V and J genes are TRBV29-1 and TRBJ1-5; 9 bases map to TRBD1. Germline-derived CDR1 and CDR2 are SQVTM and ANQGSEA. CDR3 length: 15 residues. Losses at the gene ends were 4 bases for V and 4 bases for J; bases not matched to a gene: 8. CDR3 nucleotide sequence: TGCAGCGTTGCCTTGTGGGGACAGGGTAATCAGCCCCAGCATTTT. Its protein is CSVALWGQGNQPQHF.

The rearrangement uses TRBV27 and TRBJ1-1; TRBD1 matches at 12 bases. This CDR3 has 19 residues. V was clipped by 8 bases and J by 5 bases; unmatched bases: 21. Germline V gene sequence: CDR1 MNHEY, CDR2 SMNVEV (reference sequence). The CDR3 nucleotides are TGTGCCAGCGCGTTCTCTTCACCGGGACAGGGGGCTAGCAAGACTGAAGCTTTCTTT. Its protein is CASAFSSPGQGASKTEAFF.